These 5 T cell receptor beta chains were all obtained from the same sample, sequenced in a study of blood T cells in healthy people across ages. The use of a sample-barcoded 5' primer and a J-beta primer mix characterized a second PCR of about 7 to 12 cycles. A single record per CDR3 protein comes from TCRdb applying MiXCR to the 5' RACE reads. The repertoire has 700,000 or so distinct CDR3 sequences, roughly two fifths of them found once; the top ten carry 25% to 30%. Sequencing input: blood. These receptors were taken from a man aged 80 or over in good health.

The rearrangement uses TRBV5-1 and TRBJ2-5; 8 bases align to TRBD2. With the DNA end fitting TRBJ2-7 better, the J assignment may be wrong. CDR1 is SGHRS, CDR2 YFSETQ, per germline. This CDR3 is built from 15 residues. The CDR3 DNA is TGCGCCAGCAGTCGAAGCGGGAGTACCCCCTACGAGCAGTACTTC. This gives the protein CASSRSGSTPYEQYF.

The gene calls are TRBV14 and TRBJ2-2; no reliable D call. Trimming pared 0 bases from V and 5 bases from J, leaving 7 bases between. Per germline, CDR1 SGHDN and CDR2 FVKESK. The CDR3 is 14 amino acids. The CDR3 loop is CASSQDWLTGELFF. The CDR3 DNA reads as TGTGCCAGCAGCCAAGATTGGCTGACCGGGGAGCTGTTTTTT.

A few counts support this clonotype. The genes are TRBV2 and TRBJ2-3; possibly TRBD2 for D (6 bases). The CDR3 is 14 amino acids. Germline lookup yields CDR1 SNHLY and CDR2 FYNNEI. V was cut by 10 bases and J by 5 bases, with 19 bases left in between. CDR3 sequence (DNA): TGTGCCACGGGGGTAATAGTCATGGGAGATACGCAGTATTTT. Protein product: CATGVIVMGDTQYF.

This clonotype came up many times. The chain has TRBV5-1 and TRBJ2-6; D call uncertain. CDR3 length: 15 amino acids. V gave up 0 bases and J gave up 0 bases, with 4 bases separating them. The germline gives CDR1 SGHRS, CDR2 YFSETQ. In DNA, the CDR3 is TGCGCCAGCAGCTTGGACAGCTCTGGGGCCAACGTCCTGACTTTC. This translates into CASSLDSSGANVLTF.

This clonotype was picked up one time. V and J are TRBV4-1 and TRBJ2-1; D remains ambiguous. V lost 0 bases, J lost 4 bases, and 10 bases lay in between. CDR3 length: 15 amino acids. Germline V gene sequence: CDR1 MGHRA, CDR2 YSYEKL. The CDR3 bases are TGCGCCAGCAGCCAAGATAATACAGATTACAATGAGCAGTTCTTC. This sequence encodes CASSQDNTDYNEQFF.